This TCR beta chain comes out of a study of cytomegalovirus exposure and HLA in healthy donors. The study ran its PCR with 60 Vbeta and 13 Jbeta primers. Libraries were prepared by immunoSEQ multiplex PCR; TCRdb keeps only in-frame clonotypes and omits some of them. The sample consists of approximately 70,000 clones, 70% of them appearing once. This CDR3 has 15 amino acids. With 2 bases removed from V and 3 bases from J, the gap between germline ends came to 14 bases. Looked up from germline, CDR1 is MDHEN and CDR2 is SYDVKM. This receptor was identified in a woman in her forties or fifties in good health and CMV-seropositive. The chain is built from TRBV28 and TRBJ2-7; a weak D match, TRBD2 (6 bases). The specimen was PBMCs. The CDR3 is CASSLPSGVSYEQYF. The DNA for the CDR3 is TGTGCCAGCAGTTTACCTTCGGGAGTCAGCTACGAGCAGTACTTC.